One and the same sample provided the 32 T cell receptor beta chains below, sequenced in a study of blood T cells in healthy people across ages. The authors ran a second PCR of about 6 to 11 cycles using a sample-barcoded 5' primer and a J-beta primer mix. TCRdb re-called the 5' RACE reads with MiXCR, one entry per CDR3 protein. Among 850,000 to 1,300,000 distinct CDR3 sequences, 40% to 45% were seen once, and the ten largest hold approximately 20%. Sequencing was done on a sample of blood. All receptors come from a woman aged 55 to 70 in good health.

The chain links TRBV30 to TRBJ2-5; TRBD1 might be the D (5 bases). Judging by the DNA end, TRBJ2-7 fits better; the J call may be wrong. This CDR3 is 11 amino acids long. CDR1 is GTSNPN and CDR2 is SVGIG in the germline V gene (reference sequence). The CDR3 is CAWTGTYEQYF. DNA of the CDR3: TGTGCCTGGACAGGGACCTACGAGCAGTACTTC.

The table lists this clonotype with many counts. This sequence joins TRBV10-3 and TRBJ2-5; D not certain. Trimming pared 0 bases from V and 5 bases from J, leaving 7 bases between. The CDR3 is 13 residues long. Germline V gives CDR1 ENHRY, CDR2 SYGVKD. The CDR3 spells CAISESRAETQYF. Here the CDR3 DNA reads TGTGCCATCAGTGAGTCAAGGGCCGAGACCCAGTACTTC.

CDR3 DNA sequence: TGTGCCAGCAGTTTAACGAGGACGGAGCAGTACTTC. This translates into CASSLTRTEQYF. This chain joins TRBV12-3 or TRBV12-4 and TRBJ2-7; D is uncertain. This CDR3 contains 12 residues. V lost 2 bases and J lost 7, with 9 bases in between.

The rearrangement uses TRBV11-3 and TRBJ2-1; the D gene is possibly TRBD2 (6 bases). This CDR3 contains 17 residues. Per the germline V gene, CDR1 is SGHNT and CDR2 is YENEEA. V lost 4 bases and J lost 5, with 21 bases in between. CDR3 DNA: TGTGCCAGCAGCTCCCCCCGGGGGAGCGGGCCCAACAATGAGCAGTTCTTC. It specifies CASSSPRGSGPNNEQFF.

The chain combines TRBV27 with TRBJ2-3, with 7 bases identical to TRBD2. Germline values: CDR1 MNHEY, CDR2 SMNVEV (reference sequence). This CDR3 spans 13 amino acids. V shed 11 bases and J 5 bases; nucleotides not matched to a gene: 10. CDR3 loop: CAGTTGRVDTQYF. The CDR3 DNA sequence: TGTGCCGGCACCACGGGGAGGGTAGATACGCAGTATTTT.

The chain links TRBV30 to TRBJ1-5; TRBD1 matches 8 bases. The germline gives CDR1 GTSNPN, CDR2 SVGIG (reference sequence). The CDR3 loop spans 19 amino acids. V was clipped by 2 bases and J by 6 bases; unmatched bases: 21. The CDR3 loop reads CAWSRTGQDGLFLFQPQHF. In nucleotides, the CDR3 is TGTGCCTGGAGTCGGACGGGACAGGACGGGCTTTTCCTTTTTCAGCCCCAGCATTTT.

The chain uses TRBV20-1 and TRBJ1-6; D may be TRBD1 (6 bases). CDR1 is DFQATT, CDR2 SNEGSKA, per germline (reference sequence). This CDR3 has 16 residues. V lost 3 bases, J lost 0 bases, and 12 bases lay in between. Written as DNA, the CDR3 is TGCAGTGCTAGGACAACAGGGAGCTCCTATAATTCACCCCTCCACTTT. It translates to CSARTTGSSYNSPLHF.

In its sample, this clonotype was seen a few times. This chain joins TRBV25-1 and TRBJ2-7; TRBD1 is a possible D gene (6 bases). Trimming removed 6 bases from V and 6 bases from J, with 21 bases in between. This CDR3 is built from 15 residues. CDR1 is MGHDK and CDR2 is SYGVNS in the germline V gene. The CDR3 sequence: CASRSDTGSLSEQYF. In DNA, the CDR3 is TGTGCCAGCAGGAGTGATACAGGGAGCCTCAGCGAGCAGTACTTC.

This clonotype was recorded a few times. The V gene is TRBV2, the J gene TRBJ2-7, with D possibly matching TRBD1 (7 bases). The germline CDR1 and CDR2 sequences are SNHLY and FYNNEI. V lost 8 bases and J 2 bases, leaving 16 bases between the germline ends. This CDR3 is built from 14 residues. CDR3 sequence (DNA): TGTGCCAGCCGGATGGAGGGGGCTGCCTACGAGCAGTACTTC. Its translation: CASRMEGAAYEQYF.

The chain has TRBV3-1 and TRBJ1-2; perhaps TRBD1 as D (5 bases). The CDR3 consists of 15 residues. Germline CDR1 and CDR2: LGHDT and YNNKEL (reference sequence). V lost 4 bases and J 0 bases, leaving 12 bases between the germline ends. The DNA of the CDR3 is TGTGCCAGCAGCCCAAGGGACTTAGCTAACTATGGCTACACCTTC. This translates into CASSPRDLANYGYTF. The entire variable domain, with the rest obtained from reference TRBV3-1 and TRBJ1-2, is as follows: DTAVSQTPKYLVTQMGNDKSIKCEQNLGHDTMYWYKQDSKKFLKIMFSYNNKELIINETVPNRFSPKSPDKAHLNLHINSLELGDSAVYFCASSPRDLANYGYTFGSGTRLTVV.

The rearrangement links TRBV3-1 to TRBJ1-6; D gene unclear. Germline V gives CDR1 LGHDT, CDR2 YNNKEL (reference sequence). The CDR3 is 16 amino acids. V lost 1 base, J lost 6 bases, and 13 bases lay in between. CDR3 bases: TGTGCCAGCAGCCAAGGAGGTGGACCGACTAATTCACCCCTCCACTTT. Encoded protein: CASSQGGGPTNSPLHF.

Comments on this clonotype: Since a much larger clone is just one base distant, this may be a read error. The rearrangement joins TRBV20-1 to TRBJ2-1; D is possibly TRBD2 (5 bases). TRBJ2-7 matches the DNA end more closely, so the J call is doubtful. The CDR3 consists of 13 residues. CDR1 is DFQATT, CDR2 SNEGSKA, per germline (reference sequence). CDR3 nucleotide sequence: TGCAGTGCTAGTGCCCATGTAGACTACGTGCAGTACTTC. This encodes CSASAHVDYVQYF.

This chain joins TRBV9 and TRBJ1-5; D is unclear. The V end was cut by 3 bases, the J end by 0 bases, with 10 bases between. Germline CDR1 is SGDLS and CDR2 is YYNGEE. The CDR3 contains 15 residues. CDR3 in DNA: TGTGCCAGCAGCGGAGGAGGTGATAGCAATCAGCCCCAGCATTTT. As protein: CASSGGGDSNQPQHF.

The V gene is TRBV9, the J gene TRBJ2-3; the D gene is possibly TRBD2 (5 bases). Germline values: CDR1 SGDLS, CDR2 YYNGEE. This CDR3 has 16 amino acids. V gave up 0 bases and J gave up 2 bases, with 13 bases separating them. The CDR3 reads CASSVGGAAYTDTQYF. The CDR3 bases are TGTGCCAGCAGCGTAGGGGGAGCAGCCTACACAGATACGCAGTATTTT.

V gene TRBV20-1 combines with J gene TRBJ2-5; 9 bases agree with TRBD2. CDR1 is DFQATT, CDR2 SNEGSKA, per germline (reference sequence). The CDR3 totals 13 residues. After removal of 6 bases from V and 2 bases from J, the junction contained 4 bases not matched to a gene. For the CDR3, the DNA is TGCAGTGCCCTAGCGGGGTTACAAGAGACCCAGTACTTC. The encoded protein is CSALAGLQETQYF.

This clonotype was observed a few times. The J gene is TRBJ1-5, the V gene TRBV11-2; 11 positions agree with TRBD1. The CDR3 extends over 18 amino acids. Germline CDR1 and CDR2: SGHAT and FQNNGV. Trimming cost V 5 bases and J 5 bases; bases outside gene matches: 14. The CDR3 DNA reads TGTGCCAGCAGCCCCAGTCTGGCCGGACAGGGGGCTGATCAGCCCCAGCATTTT. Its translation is CASSPSLAGQGADQPQHF.

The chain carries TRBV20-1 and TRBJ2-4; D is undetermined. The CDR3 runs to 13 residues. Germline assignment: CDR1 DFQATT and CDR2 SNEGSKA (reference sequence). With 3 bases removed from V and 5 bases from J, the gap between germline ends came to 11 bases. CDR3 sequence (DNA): TGCAGTGCTAGCTCGCAGTTCCAAAACATTCAGTACTTC. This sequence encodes CSASSQFQNIQYF.

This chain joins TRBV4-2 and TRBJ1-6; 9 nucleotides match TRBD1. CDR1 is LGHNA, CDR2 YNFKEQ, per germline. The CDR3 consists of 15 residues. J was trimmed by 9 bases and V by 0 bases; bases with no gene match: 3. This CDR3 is CASSQEDRGGSPLHF. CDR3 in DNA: TGTGCCAGCAGCCAAGAGGACAGGGGCGGTTCACCCCTCCACTTT.

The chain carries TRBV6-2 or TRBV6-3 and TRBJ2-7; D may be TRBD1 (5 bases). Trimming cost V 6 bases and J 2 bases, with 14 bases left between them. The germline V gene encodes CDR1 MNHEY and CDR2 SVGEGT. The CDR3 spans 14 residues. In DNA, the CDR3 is TGTGCCAGCAGGGGGCAACCCAACCCCTACGAGCAGTACTTC. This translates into CASRGQPNPYEQYF.

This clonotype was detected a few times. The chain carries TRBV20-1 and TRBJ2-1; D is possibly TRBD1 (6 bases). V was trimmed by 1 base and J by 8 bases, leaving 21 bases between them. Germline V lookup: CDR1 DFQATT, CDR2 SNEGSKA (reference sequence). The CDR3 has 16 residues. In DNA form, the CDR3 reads TGCAGTGCTAGAGTCCAGGGGACACTCCTTCCCCATGAGCAGTTCTTC. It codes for CSARVQGTLLPHEQFF.

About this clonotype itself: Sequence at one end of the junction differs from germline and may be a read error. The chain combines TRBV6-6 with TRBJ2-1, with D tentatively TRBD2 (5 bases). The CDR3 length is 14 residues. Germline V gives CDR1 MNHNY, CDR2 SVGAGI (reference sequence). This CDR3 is CASTQRSFGNERFF. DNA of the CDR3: TGTGCCAGCACCCAGCGGAGCTTTGGCAATGAGCGGTTCTTC.

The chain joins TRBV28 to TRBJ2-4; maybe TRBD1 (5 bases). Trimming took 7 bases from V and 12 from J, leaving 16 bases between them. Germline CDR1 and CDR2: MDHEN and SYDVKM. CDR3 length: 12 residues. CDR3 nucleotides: TGTGCCAGCACCCACGACAGTTCCTATCAGTACTTC. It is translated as CASTHDSSYQYF.

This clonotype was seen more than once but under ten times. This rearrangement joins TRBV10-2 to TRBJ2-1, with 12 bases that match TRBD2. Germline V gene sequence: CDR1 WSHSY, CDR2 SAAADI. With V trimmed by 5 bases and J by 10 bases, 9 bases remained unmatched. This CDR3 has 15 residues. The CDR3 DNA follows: TGCGCCAGCAGTACCCGACTAGCGGGAGCGGGGGAGCAGTTCTTC. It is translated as CASSTRLAGAGEQFF.

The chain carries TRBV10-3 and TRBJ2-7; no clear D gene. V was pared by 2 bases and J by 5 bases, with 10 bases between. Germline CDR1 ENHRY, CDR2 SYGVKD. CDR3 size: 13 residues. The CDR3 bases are TGTGCCATCAGTGAGCCCCCGGTCGACGAGCAGTACTTC. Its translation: CAISEPPVDEQYF.

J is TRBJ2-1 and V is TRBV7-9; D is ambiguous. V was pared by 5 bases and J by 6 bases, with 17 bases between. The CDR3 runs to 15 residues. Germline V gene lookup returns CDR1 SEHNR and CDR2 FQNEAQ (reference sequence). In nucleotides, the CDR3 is TGTGCCAGCAGCCAAGTACAAGGGATGTCCAATGAGCAGTTCTTC. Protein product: CASSQVQGMSNEQFF. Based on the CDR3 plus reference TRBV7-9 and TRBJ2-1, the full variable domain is DTGVSQNPRHKITKRGQNVTFRCDPISEHNRLYWYRQTLGQGPEFLTYFQNEAQLEKSRLLSDRFSAERPKGSFSTLEIQRTEQGDSAMYLCASSQVQGMSNEQFFGPGTRLTVL.

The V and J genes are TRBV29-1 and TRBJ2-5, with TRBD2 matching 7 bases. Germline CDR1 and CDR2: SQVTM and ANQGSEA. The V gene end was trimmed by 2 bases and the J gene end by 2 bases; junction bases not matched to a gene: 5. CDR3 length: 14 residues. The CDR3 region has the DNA TGCAGCGTTGAAAGCGGGATGGAACAAGAGACCCAGTACTTC. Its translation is CSVESGMEQETQYF.

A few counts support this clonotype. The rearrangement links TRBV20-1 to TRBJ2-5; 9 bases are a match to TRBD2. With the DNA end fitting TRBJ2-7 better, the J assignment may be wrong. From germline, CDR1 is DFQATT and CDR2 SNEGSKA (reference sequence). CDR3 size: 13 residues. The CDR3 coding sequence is TGCAGTGCTAGAGCATTTAGCGGGAGCGAGCAGTACTTC. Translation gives CSARAFSGSEQYF.

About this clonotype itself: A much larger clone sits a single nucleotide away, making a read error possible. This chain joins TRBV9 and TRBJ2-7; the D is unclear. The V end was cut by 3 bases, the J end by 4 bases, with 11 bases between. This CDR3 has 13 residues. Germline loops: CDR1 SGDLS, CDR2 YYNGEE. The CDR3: CASSGESGYEQYF. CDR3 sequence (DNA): TGTGCCAGCAGCGGAGAATCAGGTTACGAGCAGTACTTC.

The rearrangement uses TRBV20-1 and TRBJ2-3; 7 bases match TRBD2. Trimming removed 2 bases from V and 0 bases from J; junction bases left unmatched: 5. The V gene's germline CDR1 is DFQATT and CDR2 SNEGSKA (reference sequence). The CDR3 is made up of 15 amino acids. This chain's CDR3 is CSARPLAPSTDTQYF. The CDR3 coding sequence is TGCAGTGCTAGACCACTAGCGCCTAGCACAGATACGCAGTATTTT.

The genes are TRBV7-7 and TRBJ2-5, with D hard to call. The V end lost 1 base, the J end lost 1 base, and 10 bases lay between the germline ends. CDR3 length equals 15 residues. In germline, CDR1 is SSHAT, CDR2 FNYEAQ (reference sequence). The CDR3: CASSLGAVPQETQYF. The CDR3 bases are TGTGCCAGCAGCTTAGGTGCAGTGCCCCAAGAGACCCAGTACTTC.

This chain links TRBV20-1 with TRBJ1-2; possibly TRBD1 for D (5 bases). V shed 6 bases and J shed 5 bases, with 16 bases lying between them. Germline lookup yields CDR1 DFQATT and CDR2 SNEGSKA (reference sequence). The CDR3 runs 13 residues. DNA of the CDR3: TGCAGTGCGCGGGGACCGAGCTCTTATGGCTACACCTTC. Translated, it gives CSARGPSSYGYTF.

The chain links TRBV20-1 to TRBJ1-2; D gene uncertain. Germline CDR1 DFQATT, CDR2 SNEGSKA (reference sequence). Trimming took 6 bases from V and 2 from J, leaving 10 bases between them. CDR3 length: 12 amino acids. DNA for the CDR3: TGCAGTGCCAGCGGCCGCAACTATGGCTACACCTTC. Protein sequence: CSASGRNYGYTF.